These T cell receptor beta chains were read from a single sample in a study of blood T cell repertoires in COVID-19. Generated by immunoSEQ multiplex PCR, the TCRdb table keeps only in-frame clones and is missing some. The profile shows about 120,000 clones, approximately 80% of them singletons. The material sequenced was peripheral blood. Receptors were obtained from a man aged 50 to 59 with acute or convalescent COVID-19. Each CDR3 is given with its conserved first and last residue. The D gene is left open where the match is weak. Clone size is not always given. Where it is, it says once, few, many or a class for expanded clones.

CDR3 protein	CDR3 DNA	V gene	J gene	clone size	D gene
CASSRREGRNYEQYF	TGTGCCAGTAGTAGGAGGGAGGGCAGAAACTACGAGCAGTACTTC	TRBV19	TRBJ2-7	NA	TRBD2
CASSYGGDNQPQHF	TGCGCCAGCAGTTACGGGGGTGACAATCAGCCCCAGCATTTT	TRBV5-1	TRBJ1-5	few	NA
CASSQDTRGTQYF	TGCGCCAGCAGCCAAGATACTCGCGGGACCCAGTACTTC	TRBV4-1	TRBJ2-5	NA	NA
CASSLNHRGPGTEAFF	TGTGCCAGCAGCCTAAACCACAGGGGGCCGGGCACTGAAGCTTTCTTT	TRBV28	TRBJ1-1	NA	TRBD1
CASSYSETDTQYF	TGTGCCAGCAGTTACAGCGAGACAGATACGCAGTATTTT	TRBV6-2/TRBV6-3	TRBJ2-3	NA	NA
CASSYADRGNYGYTF	TGTGCCAGCAGTTACGCGGACAGGGGGAACTATGGCTACACCTTC	TRBV28	TRBJ1-2	NA	TRBD1
CASSQEVYRSSRGTEAFF	TGCGCCAGCAGCCAAGAAGTTTACAGATCATCAAGGGGCACTGAAGCTTTCTTT	TRBV4-1	TRBJ1-1	NA	NA
CATSRLTGESEQFF	TGTGCCACCAGCAGACTGACAGGGGAGAGTGAGCAGTTCTTC	TRBV15	TRBJ2-1	NA	TRBD1
CASSLVVDRSYEQYF	TGTGCCAGCAGCTTAGTGGTGGACAGGTCCTACGAGCAGTACTTC	TRBV7-2	TRBJ2-7	NA	TRBD1
CASSQNRQGTAGNTIYF	TGTGCCAGCTCACAGAACAGACAGGGGACGGCAGGAAACACCATATATTTT	TRBV18	TRBJ1-3	NA	TRBD1
CASSSTRSGGYTF	TGTGCCAGCAGCTCTACTCGGTCCGGTGGCTACACCTTC	TRBV7-9	TRBJ1-2	once	NA
CASSFLQGGGTEAFF	TGTGCCAGCAGCTTCCTACAGGGGGGAGGCACTGAAGCTTTCTTT	TRBV7-9	TRBJ1-1	NA	TRBD1
CASSESGTGNTIYF	TGTGCCAGCAGTGAGTCCGGGACTGGAAACACCATATATTTT	TRBV6-1	TRBJ1-3	NA	NA
CASSPQGWANTEAFF	TGTGCCAGTAGTCCACAGGGTTGGGCGAACACTGAAGCTTTCTTT	TRBV19	TRBJ1-1	NA	NA
CASSGDRDYGYTF	TGTGCCAGCAGCGGGGACAGGGACTATGGCTACACCTTC	TRBV9	TRBJ1-2	NA	TRBD1
CASSLSGQGVGGYTF	TGCGCCAGCAGCTTAAGTGGACAGGGAGTGGGTGGCTACACCTTC	TRBV5-1	TRBJ1-2	few	TRBD1
CASSLSQGTDTQYF	TGTGCCAGCAGTTTGTCCCAGGGAACAGATACGCAGTATTTT	TRBV28	TRBJ2-3	few	NA
CASSLTGQSDEQYF	TGTGCCAGCAGCTTGACAGGGCAAAGCGACGAGCAGTACTTC	TRBV7-9	TRBJ2-7	many	TRBD1
CASSPREGEPNEKLFF	TGTGCCAGCAGCCCCAGGGAGGGGGAACCTAATGAAAAACTGTTTTTT	TRBV9	TRBJ1-4	NA	NA
CASSLGGSGNIQYF	TGTGCCAGCAGCTTGGGGGGGTCCGGTAACATTCAGTACTTC	TRBV28	TRBJ2-4	NA	TRBD2
CASSIRGQREPQHF	TGTGCCAGTAGTATAAGGGGGCAGAGAGAACCCCAGCATTTT	TRBV19	TRBJ1-5	NA	TRBD1
CASSQSAFSGYEKLFF	TGCGCCAGCAGTCAATCGGCTTTTTCCGGGTATGAAAAACTGTTTTTT	TRBV23-1	TRBJ1-4	few	NA
CASSKLAGRQETQYF	TGTGCCAGCAGCAAGTTAGCGGGGAGACAAGAGACCCAGTACTTC	TRBV4-2	TRBJ2-5	NA	TRBD2
CASSLEPGEANTGELFF	TGTGCCAGCAGCTTGGAACCGGGAGAAGCGAACACCGGGGAGCTGTTTTTT	TRBV5-4	TRBJ2-2	few	NA
CASSQPGGGGYTF	TGTGCCAGCAGCCAGCCAGGGGGTGGTGGCTACACCTTC	TRBV3-1/TRBV3-2	TRBJ1-2	NA	TRBD1
CASSAEPGQSDSYGYTF	TGTGCCAGCAGCGCCGAACCGGGACAATCCGACTCCTATGGCTACACCTTC	TRBV9	TRBJ1-2	many	NA
CASTETGQGREKLFF	TGTGCCAGCACCGAGACCGGACAGGGAAGAGAAAAACTGTTTTTT	TRBV7-9	TRBJ1-4	NA	TRBD1
CASSLIGHWNTEAFF	TGTGCCAGCAGCTTAATTGGGCATTGGAACACTGAAGCTTTCTTT	TRBV7-3	TRBJ1-1	NA	NA
CASSQGRTGELFF	TGTGCCAGCAGTCAGGGGCGCACCGGGGAGCTGTTTTTT	TRBV25-1	TRBJ2-2	NA	NA
CASSLGQTTDTQYF	TGTGCCAGCAGCTTGGGGCAGACCACGGATACGCAGTATTTT	TRBV7-9	TRBJ2-3	NA	NA
CASSLVGASGELFF	TGTGCCAGCAGCTTAGTTGGGGCGAGCGGGGAGCTGTTTTTT	TRBV7-2	TRBJ2-2	NA	NA
CASSLSNRGGFNSPLHF	TGTGCCAGCAGCTTGTCCAACCGCGGGGGTTTTAATTCACCCCTCCACTTT	TRBV5-8	TRBJ1-6	NA	NA
CASSLGGRANEKLFF	TGTGCCAGCAGCCTGGGGGGTCGAGCTAATGAAAAACTGTTTTTT	TRBV7-9	TRBJ1-4	NA	NA
CASSLSPGSADTQYF	TGTGCCAGCAGCTTAAGTCCGGGTTCGGCAGATACGCAGTATTTT	TRBV7-6	TRBJ2-3	NA	NA
CASSLTGTSHEQFF	TGTGCCAGCAGCTTAACCGGGACTAGCCATGAGCAGTTCTTC	TRBV7-3	TRBJ2-1	NA	TRBD2
CASSSEVGTSGWPQETQYF	TGTGCCAGCAGCTCAGAAGTCGGGACTAGCGGGTGGCCCCAAGAGACCCAGTACTTC	TRBV9	TRBJ2-5	NA	TRBD2
CASSSGQSGETQYF	TGTGCCAGCAGCTCGGGACAGTCAGGGGAGACCCAGTACTTC	TRBV27	TRBJ2-5	NA	TRBD1
CASSPLAGDTGELAF	TGCGCCAGCAGCCCTCTAGCGGGAGATACCGGGGAGCTGGCTTTT	TRBV5-1	TRBJ2-2	NA	TRBD2
CASSLQTSGTGEVPDTQYF	TGCGCCAGCAGCTTGCAAACTTCCGGGACAGGGGAGGTCCCAGATACGCAGTATTTT	TRBV5-1	TRBJ2-3	NA	TRBD1
CASSPNAGMDTGELFF	TGCGCCAGCAGCCCCAATGCGGGTATGGACACCGGGGAGCTGTTTTTT	TRBV5-1	TRBJ2-2	NA	NA
CASRAQTGGFSPLHF	TGTGCCAGCAGAGCCCAGACAGGGGGTTTTTCACCCCTCCACTTT	TRBV2	TRBJ1-6	NA	TRBD1
CASSPGLGGYNEQFF	TGTGCCAGCAGCCCGGGACTAGGGGGTTACAATGAGCAGTTCTTC	TRBV7-2	TRBJ2-1	NA	TRBD2
CASSQLSGTGVEQYF	TGTGCCAGCAGTCAACTTTCCGGGACAGGGGTTGAGCAGTACTTC	TRBV9	TRBJ2-7	NA	TRBD1
CASSQEAGFPEAFF	TGTGCCAGCAGCCAAGAGGCAGGGTTCCCTGAAGCTTTCTTT	TRBV14	TRBJ1-1	NA	NA
CASNYGQGYTEAFF	TGTGCCAGCAATTATGGACAGGGGTATACTGAAGCTTTCTTT	TRBV6-5	TRBJ1-1	once	TRBD1
CASSTSGEYNEQFF	TGTGCCAGCAGTACCTCAGGGGAGTACAATGAGCAGTTCTTC	TRBV6-2/TRBV6-3	TRBJ2-1	few	NA
CAWSVGGQYEQYF	TGTGCCTGGAGTGTAGGCGGGCAATACGAGCAGTACTTC	TRBV30	TRBJ2-7	NA	NA
CASGQGSLEQYF	TGTGCCTCGGGACAGGGGAGCCTCGAGCAGTACTTC	TRBV30	TRBJ2-7	NA	TRBD1
CASSLDWTAEQYF	TGTGCCAGCAGCTTGGACTGGACCGCGGAGCAGTACTTC	TRBV7-8	TRBJ2-7	NA	NA
CASSQGDRGSETQYF	TGCGCCAGCAGCCAAGGCGACAGGGGTTCAGAGACCCAGTACTTC	TRBV4-1	TRBJ2-5	NA	TRBD1
CASSIDQAIAKNIQYF	TGTGCCAGTAGTATAGATCAGGCTATAGCCAAAAACATTCAGTACTTC	TRBV19	TRBJ2-4	once	NA
CASSRDRGQSQFF	TGCGCCAGCAGCAGAGATAGAGGACAGAGCCAGTTCTTC	TRBV5-1	TRBJ2-1	NA	NA